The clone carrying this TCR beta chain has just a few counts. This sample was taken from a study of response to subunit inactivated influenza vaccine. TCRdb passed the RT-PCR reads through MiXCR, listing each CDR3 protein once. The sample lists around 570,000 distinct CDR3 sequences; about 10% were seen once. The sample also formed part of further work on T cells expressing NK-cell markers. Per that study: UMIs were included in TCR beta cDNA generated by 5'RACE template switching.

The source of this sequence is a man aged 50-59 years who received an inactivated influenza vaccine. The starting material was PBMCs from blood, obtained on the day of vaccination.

The CDR3, as DNA: TGTGCCAGCAGCTTGGCGTCTAGAAGTGAGCAGTTCTTC. Translated, it gives CASSLASRSEQFF. V gene TRBV5-6 combines with J gene TRBJ2-1; D remains unclear. The CDR3 length is 13 residues. V was shortened by 0 bases and J by 9 bases, with 10 bases between the two germline ends. Germline V gene sequence: CDR1 SGHDT, CDR2 YYEEEE.